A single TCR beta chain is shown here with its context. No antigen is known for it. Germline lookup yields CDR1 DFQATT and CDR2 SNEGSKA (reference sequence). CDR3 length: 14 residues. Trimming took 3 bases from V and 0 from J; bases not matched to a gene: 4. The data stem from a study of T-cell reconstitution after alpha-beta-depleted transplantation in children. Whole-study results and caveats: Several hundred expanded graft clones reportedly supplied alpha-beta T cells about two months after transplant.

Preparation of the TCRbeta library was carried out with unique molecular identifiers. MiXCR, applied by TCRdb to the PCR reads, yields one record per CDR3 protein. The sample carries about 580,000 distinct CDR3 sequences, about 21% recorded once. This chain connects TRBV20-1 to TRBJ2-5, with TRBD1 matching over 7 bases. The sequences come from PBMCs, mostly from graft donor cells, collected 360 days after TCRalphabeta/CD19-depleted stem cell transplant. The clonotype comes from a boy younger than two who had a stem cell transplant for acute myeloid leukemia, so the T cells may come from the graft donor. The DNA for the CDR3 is TGCAGTGCTAGGCTACAGGGGAACCAAGAGACCCAGTACTTC. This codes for CSARLQGNQETQYF.